Each of the 26 T cell receptor beta chains below was sequenced from the same sample in a study of cytomegalovirus exposure and HLA in healthy donors (dated by TCRdb to the late 2010s). The receptor library was made with the immunoSEQ multiplex PCR assay. The multiplex PCR relied on a mix of 60 forward primers for TCR Vbeta segments and 13 reverse primers for TCR Jbeta segments. TCRdb carries this immuneACCESS record with in-frame sequences only. Its versions omit some clonotypes, under half of them owing to an unresolved V gene in the studies checked, with the rest unexplained. This sample has around 140,000 clones in its table, and about 81% of those were observed once. The ten largest account for more than 6.5% of the sample. The sample was PBMCs. The source is a man under 40 in good health and CMV-seronegative.

This rearrangement joins TRBV6-1 to TRBJ2-1; weak D call: TRBD2 (5 bases). The V end was cut by 4 bases, the J end by 6 bases, with 10 bases between. The CDR3 totals 13 residues. The germline V gene encodes CDR1 MNHNS and CDR2 SASEGT. CDR3 loop: CASSGILGNEQFF. CDR3 in DNA: TGTGCCAGCAGTGGGATACTAGGCAATGAGCAGTTCTTC.

With regard to this clone: A junction boundary mismatches the germline segment, possibly from a read error. The chain couples TRBV19 to TRBJ2-3; TRBD2 is a possible D gene (5 bases). The V gene's germline CDR1 is LNHDA and CDR2 SQIVND (reference sequence). The CDR3 length is 13 residues. CDR3 DNA: TGTGCCAGTAAGGATTCTAGCAGAGATACGCAGTATTTT. This translates into CASKDSSRDTQYF.

The chain carries TRBV21-1 and TRBJ1-1; the D call in the table, TRBD1, was not verified against the DNA. TRBV21-1 counts as a pseudogene. The CDR3 length is 16 residues. In nucleotides, the CDR3 is TGTGCCAGCAGTGAAGAACATGCAGGGGGCCTCACTGAAGCTTTCTTT. This sequence encodes CASSEEHAGGLTEAFF.

This sequence joins TRBV27 and TRBJ1-3; 7 bases map to TRBD1. The CDR3 spans 16 residues. The germline gives CDR1 MNHEY, CDR2 SMNVEV (reference sequence). Unmatched junction bases numbered 7, after V lost 3 bases and J lost 2 bases. CDR3 sequence: CASSFYPGTAGNTIYF. DNA of the CDR3: TGTGCCAGCAGTTTCTACCCTGGGACAGCTGGAAACACCATATATTTT.

This chain joins TRBV5-6 and TRBJ2-7; TRBD1 matches at 8 bases. Germline V lookup: CDR1 SGHDT, CDR2 YYEEEE. The CDR3 is 13 amino acids. V was pared by 4 bases and J by 3 bases, with 3 bases of the junction left unmatched. The CDR3: CASSRDRYYEQYF. CDR3 in DNA: TGTGCCAGCAGCCGGGACAGGTACTACGAGCAGTACTTC.

The chain is built from TRBV6-5 and TRBJ1-2, with 8 bases that match TRBD1. Germline trimming cut 2 bases from V and 4 bases from J; bases unmatched to any gene: 9. The CDR3 is 16 amino acids. In germline, CDR1 is MNHEY, CDR2 SVGAGI. Here the CDR3 DNA reads TGTGCCAGCAGTTACCAAGGAGGTCAGGGGGCCTATGGCTACACCTTC. Amino acids: CASSYQGGQGAYGYTF.

The chain links TRBV30 to TRBJ1-1; D uncertain. Germline V gene data show CDR1 as GTSNPN and CDR2 as SVGIG (reference sequence). CDR3 size: 11 residues. V was cut by 2 bases and J by 6 bases, with 7 bases left in between. CDR3 sequence (DNA): TGTGCCTGGAGTTTTACAGCTGAAGCTTTCTTT. Translating gives CAWSFTAEAFF. Filled out from reference TRBV30 and TRBJ1-1, the complete variable domain reads SQTIHQWPATLVQPVGSPLSLECTVEGTSNPNLYWYRQAAGRGLQLLFYSVGIGQISSEVPQNLSASRPQDRQFILSSKKLLLSDSGFYLCAWSFTAEAFFGQGTRLTVV.

The CDR3 DNA follows: TGTGCCAGCAGTCCCTGGGGACAGGTTAAGGATTCACCCCTCCACTTT. Its protein is CASSPWGQVKDSPLHF. This sequence joins TRBV2 and TRBJ1-6; 8 nucleotides line up with TRBD1. From germline, CDR1 is SNHLY and CDR2 FYNNEI. After removal of 5 bases from V and 8 bases from J, the junction contained 11 bases not matched to a gene. The CDR3 is 16 amino acids.

The chain has TRBV4-3 and TRBJ1-2; D is perhaps TRBD1 (6 bases). Germline-derived CDR1 and CDR2 are LGHNA and YSLEER. The CDR3 length is 15 residues. Trimming left V 2 bases short and J 6 bases short, with 16 bases between. The CDR3 protein is CASSQQGSRINGYTF. The CDR3 DNA reads as TGCGCCAGCAGCCAACAGGGGTCGCGCATTAATGGCTACACCTTC.

V is TRBV2 and J is TRBJ2-2; 7 positions agree with TRBD1. The CDR3 loop spans 14 amino acids. Germline assignment: CDR1 SNHLY and CDR2 FYNNEI. J gave up 2 bases and V 7 bases, and 4 bases lay outside the gene matches. This CDR3 reads CASTGQINTGELFF. Written as DNA, the CDR3 is TGTGCCAGCACGGGACAGATTAACACCGGGGAGCTGTTTTTT.

This chain joins TRBV2 and TRBJ1-1, with 7 bases that match TRBD1. The CDR3 totals 13 residues. Looked up from germline, CDR1 is SNHLY and CDR2 is FYNNEI. V gave up 4 bases and J gave up 4 bases; unmatched junction bases: 3. The CDR3 loop is CASSGDRATEAFF. CDR3 nucleotides: TGTGCCAGCAGTGGGGACAGAGCCACTGAAGCTTTCTTT.

The chain employs TRBV6-5 and TRBJ2-7; 10 positions agree with TRBD1. The CDR3 length is 13 residues. Per the germline V gene, CDR1 is MNHEY and CDR2 is SVGAGI. Losses at the gene ends were 7 bases for V and 5 bases for J; bases not matched to a gene: 5. The CDR3 is CASTGTGDHEQYF. The CDR3 nucleotides are TGTGCCAGCACCGGGACAGGGGACCACGAGCAGTACTTC.

In this sample, this clone turned up once. V is TRBV29-1 and J is TRBJ2-3, with a possible D match to TRBD2 (6 bases). In germline, CDR1 is SQVTM, CDR2 ANQGSEA. V gave up 4 bases and J gave up 2 bases, with 10 bases separating them. The CDR3 spans 13 residues. CDR3 nucleotides: TGCAGCGTTGTGGGACTGGTCACAGATACGCAGTATTTT. Translation: CSVVGLVTDTQYF.

Only one count was recorded for this clone. This chain connects TRBV18 to TRBJ1-4; tentatively, D is TRBD1 (6 bases). Trimming pared 4 bases from V and 0 bases from J, leaving 9 bases between. CDR1 KGHSH and CDR2 LQKENI come from the germline V gene. CDR3 size: 15 residues. The CDR3 protein is CASSRQGSTNEKLFF. In nucleotides, the CDR3 is TGTGCCAGCTCACGTCAGGGGTCAACTAATGAAAAACTGTTTTTT.

The chain carries TRBV15 and TRBJ1-2, with D possibly matching TRBD1 (5 bases). Trimming removed 0 bases at V and 8 bases at J, with 10 bases between. The CDR3 runs 13 residues. Germline-derived CDR1 and CDR2 are LNHNV and YYDKDF (reference sequence). The CDR3 nucleotides are TGTGCCACCAGCAGAGACAGGGTAGACGGCTACACCTTC. Translating gives CATSRDRVDGYTF.

This clone was counted only a few times. V usage is TRBV18 and J usage is TRBJ1-2, with D unclear. There are 14 residues in the CDR3. V was cut by 2 bases and J by 2 bases, with 9 bases left in between. Germline CDR1 reads KGHSH; CDR2 reads LQKENI. CDR3: CASSPSTDNYGYTF. CDR3 nucleotide sequence: TGTGCCAGCTCACCAAGCACAGACAACTATGGCTACACCTTC.

Comments on this clone: A read error may produce the germline difference seen at one junction end. This chain joins TRBV9 and TRBJ2-6, with TRBD2 as a possible D gene (6 bases). The V gene's germline CDR1 is SGDLS and CDR2 YYNGEE. The CDR3 loop spans 18 amino acids. CDR3 loop: CASSVWAGYLSGANGLTF. DNA for the CDR3: TGTGCCAGCAGCGTATGGGCGGGGTACCTCTCTGGGGCCAACGGCCTGACTTTC.

J is TRBJ2-2 and V is TRBV28; D gene ambiguous. The germline V gene has CDR1 MDHEN and CDR2 SYDVKM. CDR3 size: 13 residues. The V gene lost 4 bases and the J gene lost 8 bases, with 11 bases spanning the gap. In DNA, the CDR3 is TGTGCCAGCAGTTACCCCCGAACTGGGGAGCTGTTTTTT. It encodes CASSYPRTGELFF.

This clone was counted a few times. J is TRBJ2-1 and V is TRBV19; 7 bases match TRBD2. V was pared by 0 bases and J by 2 bases, with 4 bases of the junction left unmatched. The CDR3 extends over 16 amino acids. Germline lookup yields CDR1 LNHDA and CDR2 SQIVND (reference sequence). CDR3 in amino acids: CASSIDLAGPYNEQFF. For the CDR3, the DNA is TGTGCCAGTAGTATAGATTTAGCGGGCCCCTACAATGAGCAGTTCTTC.

V usage is TRBV6-1 and J usage is TRBJ2-5; unclear D gene. The J call may be wrong; the DNA end is better matched by TRBJ2-7. This CDR3 spans 16 amino acids. Germline CDR1 reads MNHNS; CDR2 reads SASEGT. CDR3 nucleotides: TGTGCCAGCAGTGAAAGCCACTCCGGGTTGTATTACGAGCAGTACTTC. Encoded protein: CASSESHSGLYYEQYF.

This clone showed up just a few times. V usage is TRBV18 and J usage is TRBJ2-3; tentative D call: TRBD1 (5 bases). Germline V gene sequence: CDR1 KGHSH, CDR2 LQKENI. The CDR3 loop spans 14 amino acids. V lost 5 bases to trimming and J lost 0 bases, with 9 bases between them. The CDR3 sequence: CASSIGHSTDTQYF. CDR3 in DNA: TGTGCCAGCTCAATCGGACATAGCACAGATACGCAGTATTTT. The whole variable domain, remainder taken from reference TRBV18 and TRBJ2-3, is NAGVMQNPRHLVRRRGQEARLRCSPMKGHSHVYWYRQLPEEGLKFMVYLQKENIIDESGMPKERFSAEFPKEGPSILRIQQVVRGDSAAYFCASSIGHSTDTQYFGPGTRLTVL.

V gene TRBV6-5 combines with J gene TRBJ1-1, with 7 bases identical to TRBD1. With 5 bases clipped from V and 6 bases from J, the junction kept 9 bases outside the gene matches. Germline CDR1 reads MNHEY; CDR2 reads SVGAGI. This CDR3 region has 14 residues. The CDR3 sequence: CASSLRGIYSEAFF. CDR3 nucleotide sequence: TGTGCCAGCAGTCTCAGGGGGATTTACTCTGAAGCTTTCTTT.

The chain uses TRBV11-2 and TRBJ2-3, with TRBD2 matching over 10 bases. Germline-derived CDR1 and CDR2 are SGHAT and FQNNGV. V shed 5 bases and J 1 base; nucleotides not matched to a gene: 9. The CDR3 is 17 amino acids. The CDR3 DNA reads as TGTGCCAGCAGCGGGACGCCTGGACTAGCGGGCACAGATACGCAGTATTTT. It translates to CASSGTPGLAGTDTQYF.

The genes are TRBV5-1 and TRBJ2-7, with D perhaps TRBD2 (5 bases). The germline CDR1 and CDR2 sequences are SGHRS and YFSETQ. The CDR3 is made up of 14 amino acids. V was shortened by 5 bases and J by 0 bases, with 12 bases between the two germline ends. The chain's CDR3 is CASSTVGSSYEQYF. The DNA of the CDR3 is TGCGCCAGCAGTACGGTAGGGAGCTCCTACGAGCAGTACTTC.

This clone was counted a few times. The chain combines TRBV7-3 with TRBJ1-2; D unresolved. Trimming pared 5 bases from V and 5 bases from J, leaving 12 bases between. The CDR3 totals 13 residues. Germline loops: CDR1 SGHTA, CDR2 FQGTGA. As DNA, the CDR3 is TGTGCCAGCAGCACCTCGGCGGGATATGGCTACACCTTC. Protein product: CASSTSAGYGYTF.

This clone was observed a handful of times. The J gene is TRBJ1-2, the V gene TRBV9; 10 nucleotides match TRBD1. Per germline, CDR1 SGDLS and CDR2 YYNGEE. V lost 4 bases, J lost 3 bases, and 12 bases stayed unmatched. The CDR3 covers 17 residues. The CDR3 loop reads CASSTPGTGETDYGYTF. CDR3 coding DNA: TGTGCCAGCAGCACCCCCGGGACAGGGGAAACTGACTATGGCTACACCTTC.